Below are 27 T cell receptor beta chains sequenced from a single sample in a study of cytotoxic CD8 clonotypes in ibrutinib-treated CLL. Measured with immunoSEQ multiplex PCR; TCRdb has only the in-frame clones, and not every one. Here the sample spans over 130,000 clones, about 84% being singletons. The starting material was PBMCs, obtained after 36 months of ibrutinib treatment. These receptors were obtained from a human donor with chronic lymphocytic leukemia.

V gene TRBV28 combines with J gene TRBJ1-5; 7 bases agree with TRBD1. The CDR3 loop spans 15 amino acids. V gave up 7 bases and J gave up 9 bases; unmatched junction bases: 15. The germline gives CDR1 MDHEN, CDR2 SYDVKM. The CDR3 region is CASTSGGGAKRPQHF. The CDR3 bases are TGTGCCAGCACCAGTGGAGGGGGCGCGAAAAGGCCCCAGCATTTT.

V usage is TRBV6-5 and J usage is TRBJ1-2; 8 positions match TRBD1. Germline V CDR1 and CDR2: MNHEY, SVGAGI. This CDR3 comprises 13 residues. V was clipped by 9 bases and J by 2 bases; unmatched bases: 5. CDR3 loop: CASWDRPNYGYTF. CDR3 sequence (DNA): TGTGCCAGTTGGGACAGGCCCAACTATGGCTACACCTTC.

V gene TRBV6-5 combines with J gene TRBJ1-2; 7 bases map to TRBD1. Unmatched junction bases numbered 3, after V lost 5 bases and J lost 3 bases. Germline CDR1 MNHEY, CDR2 SVGAGI. The CDR3 loop spans 13 amino acids. The CDR3 region is CASSPGTDYGYTF. In nucleotides, the CDR3 is TGTGCCAGCAGTCCTGGGACAGACTATGGCTACACCTTC.

The rearrangement joins TRBV5-1 to TRBJ2-1; 10 nucleotides align to TRBD1. CDR1 and CDR2 from the germline V gene are SGHRS and YFSETQ. The length of the CDR3 is 15 residues. Losses at the gene ends were 0 bases for V and 7 bases for J; bases not matched to a gene: 4. DNA of the CDR3: TGCGCCAGCAGCTTGGGAGGGACAGGGGTGAATGAGCAGTTCTTC. It specifies CASSLGGTGVNEQFF.

This clone was counted a few times. V usage is TRBV28 and J usage is TRBJ1-3; D not resolved. Deletions cut 6 bases from V and 4 bases from J, with 16 bases between. The CDR3 sequence is 15 residues long. Germline assignment: CDR1 MDHEN and CDR2 SYDVKM. In DNA form, the CDR3 reads TGTGCCAGCAGGCTCGAGGGTTTTGCCGGAAACACCATATATTTT. Translation: CASRLEGFAGNTIYF.

V and J are TRBV7-9 and TRBJ2-7; the D gene is possibly TRBD1 (5 bases). The germline V gene encodes CDR1 SEHNR and CDR2 FQNEAQ (reference sequence). The CDR3 sequence is 13 residues long. V lost 7 bases to trimming and J lost 0 bases, with 10 bases between them. For the CDR3, the DNA is TGTGCCAGCAAGGACATGAGCTCCTACGAGCAGTACTTC. Translation: CASKDMSSYEQYF.

The chain links TRBV5-1 to TRBJ2-2; 11 positions match TRBD2. The CDR3 sequence is 16 residues long. Germline assignment: CDR1 SGHRS and CDR2 YFSETQ. V shed 5 bases and J 1 base; nucleotides not matched to a gene: 4. The CDR3 DNA is TGCGCCAGCAGACAGGGGACTAGCGGGAACACCGGGGAGCTGTTTTTT. Residues: CASRQGTSGNTGELFF.

The rearrangement joins TRBV5-6 to TRBJ1-2, with 8 bases that match TRBD1. Per the germline V gene, CDR1 is SGHDT and CDR2 is YYEEEE. V was clipped by 4 bases and J by 2 bases; unmatched bases: 4. There are 14 residues in the CDR3. The CDR3 DNA sequence: TGTGCCAGCAGCAGGGACAGGAACAACTATGGCTACACCTTC. Amino acid sequence: CASSRDRNNYGYTF.

The chain uses TRBV6-5 and TRBJ1-4; D gene unclear. The V gene lost 0 bases and the J gene lost 7 bases, with 12 bases spanning the gap. Germline assignment: CDR1 MNHEY and CDR2 SVGAGI. The CDR3 spans 15 residues. CDR3 nucleotides: TGTGCCAGCAGTTACTCGACGGGGTCCGTTGAAAAACTGTTTTTT. This codes for CASSYSTGSVEKLFF.

The gene calls are TRBV2 and TRBJ1-4; no clear D gene. Germline CDR1 is SNHLY and CDR2 is FYNNEI. The CDR3 is 16 residues long. V dropped 5 bases and J dropped 0 bases, with 13 bases sitting between them. The CDR3 DNA sequence: TGTGCCAGCAGTACACCGGAGGAGACAACTAATGAAAAACTGTTTTTT. Translation gives CASSTPEETTNEKLFF.

The V gene is TRBV5-1, the J gene TRBJ2-1; D gene ambiguous. The CDR3 has 11 residues. Germline assignment: CDR1 SGHRS and CDR2 YFSETQ. Trimming removed 0 bases from V and 9 bases from J, with 4 bases in between. This CDR3 reads CASSLVGEQFF. DNA for the CDR3: TGCGCCAGCAGCTTGGTGGGTGAGCAGTTCTTC.

The V call is TRBV6-6, the J call TRBJ1-3; the D is unclear. Trimming removed 0 bases at V and 1 base at J, with 4 bases between. Germline V gives CDR1 MNHNY, CDR2 SVGAGI (reference sequence). The CDR3 has 14 residues. The CDR3 DNA follows: TGTGCCAGCAGTTACTCGGGGTCTGGAAACACCATATATTTT. Its protein product is CASSYSGSGNTIYF.

V is TRBV6-5 and J is TRBJ2-5; D might be TRBD1 (6 bases). Trimming removed 6 bases from V and 6 bases from J, with 17 bases in between. The CDR3 has 14 amino acids. Germline V CDR1 and CDR2: MNHEY, SVGAGI. CDR3 sequence: CASSRVRGKKTQYF. Written as DNA, the CDR3 is TGTGCCAGCAGCCGAGTCAGGGGCAAAAAGACCCAGTACTTC.

The chain couples TRBV5-1 to TRBJ2-5, with TRBD2 matching over 7 bases. CDR3 length: 15 residues. Germline V gene lookup returns CDR1 SGHRS and CDR2 YFSETQ. V lost 5 bases and J lost 1; bases outside the gene matches: 8. CDR3 loop: CASRWGGGGQETQYF. CDR3 coding DNA: TGCGCCAGCAGATGGGGCGGGGGAGGCCAAGAGACCCAGTACTTC.

The rearrangement uses TRBV28 and TRBJ1-2; tentatively, D is TRBD1 (5 bases). Germline assignment: CDR1 MDHEN and CDR2 SYDVKM. This CDR3 contains 14 residues. The V end lost 3 bases, the J end lost 4 bases, and 12 bases lay between the germline ends. The CDR3 region has the DNA TGTGCCAGCAGTTTGGGGGTTGGGGGCTATGGCTACACCTTC. Amino acid sequence: CASSLGVGGYGYTF.

The V call is TRBV2, the J call TRBJ2-3; weak D call: TRBD1 (6 bases). This CDR3 has 17 residues. Looked up from germline, CDR1 is SNHLY and CDR2 is FYNNEI. Between the trimmed V and J ends, which lost 2 bases and 2 bases, there was a span of 17 bases. In DNA, the CDR3 is TGTGCCAGCAGTGAATATGGGACACGAGACCTCACAGATACGCAGTATTTT. This encodes CASSEYGTRDLTDTQYF.

This clone has a count of ten or more. V is TRBV10-1 and J is TRBJ2-1, with D perhaps matching TRBD1 (7 bases). CDR3 length: 14 residues. Per the germline V gene, CDR1 is WNHNN and CDR2 is SYGVQD (reference sequence). Trimming removed 4 bases from V and 6 bases from J, with 13 bases in between. CDR3 sequence: CASSATGRSNEQFF. In DNA form, the CDR3 reads TGCGCCAGCAGTGCGACAGGGAGGTCCAATGAGCAGTTCTTC.

The chain employs TRBV5-1 and TRBJ1-3; D is possibly TRBD1 (6 bases). Germline V CDR1 and CDR2: SGHRS, YFSETQ. This CDR3 has 17 residues. The V and J ends lost 4 bases and 7 bases respectively, with 24 bases between them. The chain's CDR3 is CASSPSGVTALFNTIYF. The CDR3 DNA reads as TGCGCCAGCAGCCCGTCAGGGGTTACGGCGCTGTTCAACACCATATATTTT. The entire variable domain, with the rest obtained from reference TRBV5-1 and TRBJ1-3, is as follows: KAGVTQTPRYLIKTRGQQVTLSCSPISGHRSVSWYQQTPGQGLQFLFEYFSETQRNKGNFPGRFSGRQFSNSRSEMNVSTLELGDSALYLCASSPSGVTALFNTIYFGEGSWLTVV.

In this sample, this clone turned up once. The chain employs TRBV28 and TRBJ2-7; 7 positions match TRBD1. The junction had 9 bases not matched to a gene; V was cut back by 5 bases and J by 5 bases. The CDR3 has 14 residues. Per the germline V gene, CDR1 is MDHEN and CDR2 is SYDVKM. CDR3 loop: CASSLSSDRDEQYF. The CDR3 region has the DNA TGTGCCAGCAGTCTATCTTCAGACAGGGACGAGCAGTACTTC.

This chain joins TRBV29-1 and TRBJ1-1; unclear D gene. V lost 6 bases to trimming and J lost 0 bases, with 8 bases between them. Germline V gives CDR1 SQVTM, CDR2 ANQGSEA. This CDR3 has 12 amino acids. CDR3 protein: CSVPGLNTEAFF. CDR3 bases: TGCAGCGTACCGGGATTGAACACTGAAGCTTTCTTT.

The chain joins TRBV7-9 to TRBJ2-3, with D perhaps assigned TRBD1 or TRBD2 (5 bases each). The CDR3 length is 15 residues. Germline V gene data show CDR1 as SEHNR and CDR2 as FQNEAQ (reference sequence). Deletions cut 0 bases from V and 5 bases from J, with 12 bases between. The CDR3 spells CASSLAGDGGDTQYF. Written as DNA, the CDR3 is TGTGCCAGCAGCTTAGCGGGGGACGGCGGAGATACGCAGTATTTT.

In this sample, this clone turned up once. The chain has TRBV7-9 and TRBJ2-6; D gene uncertain. CDR1 and CDR2 (germline): SEHNR, FQNEAQ (reference sequence). V lost 6 bases and J 3 bases, leaving 15 bases between the germline ends. The CDR3 runs to 16 residues. CDR3 bases: TGTGCCAGCAGGGGTTGGCAGCCCATTGGGGCCAACGTCCTGACTTTC. Translating it yields CASRGWQPIGANVLTF. Full variable domain (remainder filled in from reference TRBV7-9 and TRBJ2-6): DTGVSQNPRHKITKRGQNVTFRCDPISEHNRLYWYRQTLGQGPEFLTYFQNEAQLEKSRLLSDRFSAERPKGSFSTLEIQRTEQGDSAMYLCASRGWQPIGANVLTFGAGSRLTVL.

This clone occurred once. J is TRBJ2-3 and V is TRBV7-9; D is undetermined. The V gene's germline CDR1 is SEHNR and CDR2 FQNEAQ (reference sequence). V lost 0 bases, J lost 3 bases, and 13 bases lay in between. The length of the CDR3 is 16 residues. The CDR3 region is CASSLADGWGTDTQYF. CDR3 coding DNA: TGTGCCAGCAGCTTAGCGGACGGGTGGGGAACAGATACGCAGTATTTT.

The V call is TRBV2, the J call TRBJ2-3; a weak D match, TRBD2 (6 bases). The germline gives CDR1 SNHLY, CDR2 FYNNEI. V lost 6 bases to trimming and J lost 2 bases, with 15 bases between them. The CDR3 contains 15 residues. The CDR3 DNA reads as TGTGCCAGCAGGAAACGCCGGGGGACCACAGATACGCAGTATTTT. Protein: CASRKRRGTTDTQYF.

The gene calls are TRBV5-4 and TRBJ2-2; possibly TRBD1 for D (6 bases). The CDR3 runs to 15 residues. Germline lookup yields CDR1 SGHNT and CDR2 YYREEE (reference sequence). Trimming took off 5 bases at V and 0 bases at J, with 11 bases between the two ends. CDR3 sequence (DNA): TGTGCCAGCAGACGGACAGCTTCGAACACCGGGGAGCTGTTTTTT. Translation gives CASRRTASNTGELFF.

The chain employs TRBV7-9 and TRBJ1-1; D is ambiguous. V lost 3 bases, J lost 4 bases, and 3 bases lay in between. Germline V gene lookup returns CDR1 SEHNR and CDR2 FQNEAQ (reference sequence). This CDR3 comprises 11 residues. The CDR3 nucleotides are TGTGCCAGCAGCTTCAGCACTGAAGCTTTCTTT. It yields the protein CASSFSTEAFF.

This clone was seen just once. V gene TRBV14 combines with J gene TRBJ2-7; D gene unclear. CDR1 is SGHDN, CDR2 FVKESK, per germline. Between the trimmed V and J ends, which lost 0 bases and 7 bases, there was a span of 13 bases. The CDR3 totals 14 residues. For the CDR3, the DNA is TGTGCCAGCAGCCAAGATCTTATTCCGGAGGAGCAGTACTTC. Translated, it gives CASSQDLIPEEQYF.